This paragraph covers one T cell receptor beta chain sequence. The sample originates from a study of T cells in Graves' hyperthyroidism and ophthalmopathy. It was RNA transcripts that yielded the amplified TCR beta CDR3 regions. First-round RT-PCR of the TCR CDR3 relied on the HTBI primer set. TCRdb reprocessed the multiplex PCR reads with MiXCR, giving one entry per CDR3 protein. This sample has 360,000 or so distinct CDR3 sequences, with roughly 15% found just once. Germline CDR1 is MNHEY and CDR2 is SVGEGT. The V gene end was trimmed by 8 bases and the J gene end by 8 bases; junction bases not matched to a gene: 14. The CDR3 has 14 residues.

Material for sequencing was blood. The receptor's source is a woman aged 60-75 years with Graves' ophthalmopathy. The gene calls are TRBV6-2 or TRBV6-3 and TRBJ2-7, with TRBD2 matching over 8 bases. Here the CDR3 DNA reads TGTGCCAGCCTGCCGGGACTAGTGGGTCCCCAGCAGTACTTC. Amino acid sequence: CASLPGLVGPQQYF.